This T cell receptor (beta chain) was captured in a study of T-cell memory formation after mild COVID-19. The CDR3 is 14 residues long. In germline, CDR1 is SGHRS, CDR2 YFSETQ. J lost 5 bases, V lost 4 bases, and 5 bases had no gene match. TCRdb fed the 5' RACE reads into MiXCR, producing one record per CDR3 protein. The sample holds 300,000 to 400,000 distinct CDR3 sequences, 25% to 30% seen once. Sequencing was carried out using PBMCs or a T cell subset sorted from them (not recorded which). The clonotype originates from an adult woman who had mild COVID-19 (a few samples of this study predate the infection). Cell type and time point are not known. The chain carries TRBV5-1 and TRBJ2-2; 7 bases are a match to TRBD1. The CDR3 reads CASSEGAGTGELFF. In DNA, the CDR3 is TGCGCCAGCAGCGAGGGGGCAGGGACCGGGGAGCTGTTTTTT.